The present TCR beta chain was sequenced within a study of cytomegalovirus exposure and HLA in healthy donors. This PCR relied on a set of 60 Vbeta primers and 13 Jbeta primers. Produced via immunoSEQ multiplex PCR; TCRdb's table is partial and in-frame only. In the table there are around 110,000 clones, about four fifths of which are singletons. Overall study results and limits: An analysis that came later showed most CMV-associated TCR beta chains appearing HLA-restricted.

Germline trimming cut 3 bases from V and 4 bases from J; bases unmatched to any gene: 4. This CDR3 has 14 amino acids. Germline V lookup: CDR1 SGHVS, CDR2 FQNEAQ. Details on this clone: Its specificity is not known.

This clonotype originated in a man in his thirties or forties in good health and CMV-seropositive. Sequenced sample: PBMCs. This rearrangement joins TRBV7-8 to TRBJ1-2; 8 bases are shared with TRBD1. The CDR3 coding sequence is TGTGCCAGCAGCTTGGACAGGGTAGGCTATGGCTACACCTTC. This encodes CASSLDRVGYGYTF.